Listed below are T cell receptor beta chains from one sample, sequenced in a study of blood T cell repertoires in COVID-19. The protocol was immunoSEQ multiplex PCR, while the TCRdb copy is restricted to in-frame clones and leaves out a portion. This sample has more than 70,000 clones, with roughly nine tenths found just once. Sequencing was performed on peripheral blood. The receptors derive from a woman aged 45-60 years with active or convalescent COVID-19. The CDR3 runs from the conserved cysteine through the conserved F or W. Fields, in order: CDR3 protein, CDR3 DNA, J gene, CDR3 length, V gene, clone size, D gene. D genes are given only for firm matches. Some rows have no size entry. The others give once, few or many, or a class for an expanded clone.

CDR3 protein: CASNPRQGGTYEQYF
CDR3 DNA: TGTGCCAGCAACCCTCGACAGGGCGGGACCTACGAGCAGTACTTC
J gene: TRBJ2-7
CDR3 length: 15
V gene: TRBV6-6
clone size: NA
D gene: NA

CDR3 protein: CASSLAPRAGGIYGYTF
CDR3 DNA: TGTGCCAGCAGCTTGGCCCCTCGGGCAGGAGGGATCTATGGCTACACCTTC
J gene: TRBJ1-2
CDR3 length: 17
V gene: TRBV5-5
clone size: NA
D gene: NA

CDR3 protein: CASSPLGPTSSYEQYF
CDR3 DNA: TGTGCCAGCAGCCCACTCGGACCCACTAGCTCCTACGAGCAGTACTTC
J gene: TRBJ2-7
CDR3 length: 16
V gene: TRBV6-6
clone size: NA
D gene: NA

CDR3 protein: CASSDTGQPNTEAFF
CDR3 DNA: TGTGCCAGCAGTGATACGGGACAGCCGAACACTGAAGCTTTCTTT
J gene: TRBJ1-1
CDR3 length: 15
V gene: TRBV6-1
clone size: NA
D gene: TRBD1

CDR3 protein: CSVEDLTGGGGEQYF
CDR3 DNA: TGCAGCGTTGAAGACCTCACAGGGGGCGGAGGGGAGCAGTACTTC
J gene: TRBJ2-7
CDR3 length: 15
V gene: TRBV29-1
clone size: NA
D gene: TRBD1

CDR3 protein: CACTGGTYYGYTF
CDR3 DNA: TGTGCCTGTACAGGGGGGACTTACTATGGCTACACCTTC
J gene: TRBJ1-2
CDR3 length: 13
V gene: TRBV30
clone size: few
D gene: TRBD1

CDR3 protein: CASSVTGRHEQFF
CDR3 DNA: TGTGCCAGCAGCGTGACAGGGAGGCATGAGCAGTTCTTC
J gene: TRBJ2-1
CDR3 length: 13
V gene: TRBV7-3
clone size: NA
D gene: NA

CDR3 protein: CASSRQGLGYEQYF
CDR3 DNA: TGTGCCAGTAGCCGACAGGGGTTAGGGTACGAGCAGTACTTC
J gene: TRBJ2-7
CDR3 length: 14
V gene: TRBV19
clone size: once
D gene: TRBD1

CDR3 protein: CASSLKGSQPQHF
CDR3 DNA: TGTGCCAGCAGCTTGAAGGGGTCCCAGCCCCAGCATTTT
J gene: TRBJ1-5
CDR3 length: 13
V gene: TRBV5-4
clone size: NA
D gene: NA

CDR3 protein: CASSFARTWFDTNTQYF
CDR3 DNA: TGTGCCAGCAGCTTCGCCCGGACATGGTTTGACACTAATACGCAGTATTTT
J gene: TRBJ2-3
CDR3 length: 17
V gene: TRBV6-2/TRBV6-3
clone size: once
D gene: NA

CDR3 protein: CASSPDSSYEQYF
CDR3 DNA: TGTGCCAGCAGCCCGGACAGCTCCTACGAGCAGTACTTC
J gene: TRBJ2-7
CDR3 length: 13
V gene: TRBV3-1/TRBV3-2
clone size: NA
D gene: NA

CDR3 protein: CASSLASGLGKLFF
CDR3 DNA: TGTGCCAGCAGCTTAGCGTCGGGGTTAGGAAAACTGTTTTTT
J gene: TRBJ1-4
CDR3 length: 14
V gene: TRBV7-9
clone size: NA
D gene: NA

CDR3 protein: CASSPGLNYGYTF
CDR3 DNA: TGTGCCAGCAGCCCTGGCCTCAACTATGGCTACACCTTC
J gene: TRBJ1-2
CDR3 length: 13
V gene: TRBV7-8
clone size: NA
D gene: NA

CDR3 protein: CAGGTEVGKLFF
CDR3 DNA: TGTGCCGGTGGGACAGAGGTCGGAAAACTGTTTTTT
J gene: TRBJ1-4
CDR3 length: 12
V gene: TRBV28
clone size: NA
D gene: TRBD1

CDR3 protein: CAWETGGRVNTEAFF
CDR3 DNA: TGTGCCTGGGAGACAGGGGGCAGAGTGAACACTGAAGCTTTCTTT
J gene: TRBJ1-1
CDR3 length: 15
V gene: TRBV30
clone size: NA
D gene: TRBD1

CDR3 protein: CAWRWSLYNEQFF
CDR3 DNA: TGTGCCTGGAGGTGGAGTCTCTACAATGAGCAGTTCTTC
J gene: TRBJ2-1
CDR3 length: 13
V gene: TRBV30
clone size: NA
D gene: NA

CDR3 protein: CSVEPGSIGEEQFF
CDR3 DNA: TGCAGCGTTGAACCCGGATCCATTGGGGAGGAGCAGTTCTTC
J gene: TRBJ2-1
CDR3 length: 14
V gene: TRBV29-1
clone size: NA
D gene: NA

CDR3 protein: CASSLEGANTEAFF
CDR3 DNA: TGTGCCAGCAGCCTCGAGGGAGCGAACACTGAAGCTTTCTTT
J gene: TRBJ1-1
CDR3 length: 14
V gene: TRBV7-3
clone size: NA
D gene: NA

CDR3 protein: CASRTDSNQPQHF
CDR3 DNA: TGTGCCAGTAGGACTGATAGCAATCAGCCCCAGCATTTT
J gene: TRBJ1-5
CDR3 length: 13
V gene: TRBV19
clone size: NA
D gene: NA

CDR3 protein: CASSSSDGQGYREQYF
CDR3 DNA: TGTGCCAGCAGCTCAAGCGATGGGCAGGGCTATAGGGAGCAGTACTTC
J gene: TRBJ2-7
CDR3 length: 16
V gene: TRBV13
clone size: NA
D gene: NA

CDR3 protein: CASSYPARVGNEQFF
CDR3 DNA: TGTGCCAGCAGTTACCCCGCCAGGGTCGGTAATGAGCAGTTCTTC
J gene: TRBJ2-1
CDR3 length: 15
V gene: TRBV6-2/TRBV6-3
clone size: NA
D gene: NA

CDR3 protein: CAWSLAGGRKNYGYTF
CDR3 DNA: TGTGCCTGGAGTTTGGCAGGGGGTAGGAAAAACTATGGCTACACCTTC
J gene: TRBJ1-2
CDR3 length: 16
V gene: TRBV30
clone size: NA
D gene: TRBD1

CDR3 protein: CASTPGSLYGYTF
CDR3 DNA: TGTGCCAGCACCCCCGGGTCACTCTATGGCTACACCTTC
J gene: TRBJ1-2
CDR3 length: 13
V gene: TRBV6-5
clone size: NA
D gene: NA